This T cell receptor (beta chain) was identified during a study of graft-versus-host responses after intestinal transplantation. Study details: Grafts were multivisceral, liver-intestinal, or isolated intestinal. Recipients uniformly received anti-thymocyte globulin induction, followed by tacrolimus and steroids for around 3 years. Broader study findings: Analysis identified GvH clones in recipient marrow, with some appearing first in ileum or blood. Association was observed between peak circulating GvH clone levels and early post-transplant HvG declines.

Sequencing was performed with immunoSEQ multiplex PCR; in TCRdb, only in-frame clones are kept and a portion is missing. The top ten hold 6% of the sample, which has around 97,000 clones, around 90% seen once. Germline-derived CDR1 and CDR2 are MNHEY and SVGAGI. V dropped 7 bases and J dropped 2 bases, with 14 bases sitting between them. There are 14 residues in the CDR3. Points on this clone: Its antigen is as yet unknown.

Sequencing used unstimulated CD8+ T cells sorted from spleen or lymph node cells, obtained before intestinal transplant. This chain joins TRBV6-5 and TRBJ2-5; D not resolved. The TCR sequence derives from a human donor who received an intestinal transplant. DNA for the CDR3: TGTGCCAGCACCCAATGGATGGAACAAGAGACCCAGTACTTC. Its protein product is CASTQWMEQETQYF.